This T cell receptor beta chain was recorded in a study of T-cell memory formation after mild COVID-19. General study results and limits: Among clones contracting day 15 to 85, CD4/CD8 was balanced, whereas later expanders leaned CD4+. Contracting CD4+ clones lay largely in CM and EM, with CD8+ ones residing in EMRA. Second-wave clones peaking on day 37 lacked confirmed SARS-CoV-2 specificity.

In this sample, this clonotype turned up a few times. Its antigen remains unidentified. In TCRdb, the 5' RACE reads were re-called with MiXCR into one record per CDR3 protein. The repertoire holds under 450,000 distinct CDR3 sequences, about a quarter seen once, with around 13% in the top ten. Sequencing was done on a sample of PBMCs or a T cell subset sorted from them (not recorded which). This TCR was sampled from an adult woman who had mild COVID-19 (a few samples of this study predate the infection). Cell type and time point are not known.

The chain's CDR3 is CASSYSSLARSYNEQFF. CDR3 in DNA: TGTGCCAGCAGTTACTCGTCGCTAGCACGGTCCTACAATGAGCAGTTCTTC. The chain uses TRBV6-5 and TRBJ2-1; D perhaps matches TRBD2 (5 bases). Trimming removed 0 bases at V and 1 base at J, with 13 bases between. This CDR3 is built from 17 residues. Germline CDR1 MNHEY, CDR2 SVGAGI.